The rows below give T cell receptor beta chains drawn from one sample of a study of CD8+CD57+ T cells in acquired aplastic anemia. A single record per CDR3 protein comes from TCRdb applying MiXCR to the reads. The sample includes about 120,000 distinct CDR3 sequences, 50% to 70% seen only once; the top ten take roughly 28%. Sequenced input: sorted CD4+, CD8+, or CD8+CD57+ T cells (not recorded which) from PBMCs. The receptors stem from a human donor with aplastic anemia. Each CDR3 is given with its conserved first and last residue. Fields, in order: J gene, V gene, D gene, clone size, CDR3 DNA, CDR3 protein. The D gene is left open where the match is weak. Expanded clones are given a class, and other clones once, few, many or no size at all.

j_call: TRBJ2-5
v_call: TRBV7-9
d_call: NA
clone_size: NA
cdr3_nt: TGTGCCAGCAGCTTAGTGGCCGGACAGCAAGAGACCCAGTACTTC
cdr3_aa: CASSLVAGQQETQYF

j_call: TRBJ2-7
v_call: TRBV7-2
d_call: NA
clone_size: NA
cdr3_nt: TGTGCCAGCAGCTTAGGTTACATGGGAGCCCCCAGATACGAGCAGTACTTC
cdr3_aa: CASSLGYMGAPRYEQYF

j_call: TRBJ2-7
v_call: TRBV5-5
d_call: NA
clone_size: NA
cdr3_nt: TGTGCCAGCAGCATTGGCGGGCACGGCTACGAGCAGTACTTC
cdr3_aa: CASSIGGHGYEQYF

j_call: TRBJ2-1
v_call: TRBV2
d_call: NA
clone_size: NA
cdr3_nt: TGTGCCAGCAGTCAGGACGGAGGGAGGAATGAGCAGTTCTTC
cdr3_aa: CASSQDGGRNEQFF

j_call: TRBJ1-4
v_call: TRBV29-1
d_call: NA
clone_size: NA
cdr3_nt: TGCAGCGTTGAAGAGTGGGGTGGTGATGAAAAACTGTTTTTT
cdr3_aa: CSVEEWGGDEKLFF

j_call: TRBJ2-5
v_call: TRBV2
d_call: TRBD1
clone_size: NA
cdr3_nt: TGTGCCAGCAGTGGGACAGGGGATCCCCAGTACTTC
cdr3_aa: CASSGTGDPQYF

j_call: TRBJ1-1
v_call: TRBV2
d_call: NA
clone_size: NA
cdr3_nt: TGTGCCAGCAGTGGTATAATTTTAAACACTGAAGCTTTCTTT
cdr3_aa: CASSGIILNTEAFF

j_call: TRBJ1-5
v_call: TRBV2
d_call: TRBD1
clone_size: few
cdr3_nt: TGTGCCAGCAGAAGCGACAGGGGTGATCAGCCCCAGCATTTT
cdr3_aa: CASRSDRGDQPQHF

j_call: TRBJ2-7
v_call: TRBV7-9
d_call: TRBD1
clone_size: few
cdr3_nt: TGTGCCAGCAGCTTAGGGGACAGGGGTAACGAGCAGTACTTC
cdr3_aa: CASSLGDRGNEQYF

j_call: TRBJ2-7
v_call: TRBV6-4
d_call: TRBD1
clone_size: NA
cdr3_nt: TGTGCCAGCAGTGTAACAGGGGGCTGGTACGAGCAGTACTTC
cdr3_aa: CASSVTGGWYEQYF

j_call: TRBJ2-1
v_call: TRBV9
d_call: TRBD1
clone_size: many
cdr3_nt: TGTGCCAGCAGCGTAGATGACAGGGCCTACAATGAGCAGTTCTTC
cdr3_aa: CASSVDDRAYNEQFF

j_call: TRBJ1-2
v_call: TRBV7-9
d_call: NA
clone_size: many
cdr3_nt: TGTGCCAGCAGCTTAGACAGTAACTATGGCTACACCTTC
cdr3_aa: CASSLDSNYGYTF

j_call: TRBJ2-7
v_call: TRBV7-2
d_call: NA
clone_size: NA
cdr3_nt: TGTGCCAGCAGCCCCTTATTACGAGAGCAGTACTTC
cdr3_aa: CASSPLLREQYF

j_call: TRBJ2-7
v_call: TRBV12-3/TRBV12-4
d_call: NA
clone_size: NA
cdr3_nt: TGTGCCAGCAGCATGCCGGGGCGCCCCTACGAGCAGTACTTC
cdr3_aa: CASSMPGRPYEQYF

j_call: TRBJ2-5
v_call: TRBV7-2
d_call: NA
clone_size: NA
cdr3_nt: TGTGCCAGCAGCTCGACCAACCAAGAGACCCAGTACTTC
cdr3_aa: CASSSTNQETQYF

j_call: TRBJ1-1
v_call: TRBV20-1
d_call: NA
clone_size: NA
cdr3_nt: TGCAGTGCTAGATCTAACACTGAAGCTTTCTTT
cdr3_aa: CSARSNTEAFF

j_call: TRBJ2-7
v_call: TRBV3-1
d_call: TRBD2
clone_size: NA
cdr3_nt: TGTGCCAGCAGCGGAGAGACTAGCGCGTCCTACGAGCAGTACTTC
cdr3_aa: CASSGETSASYEQYF

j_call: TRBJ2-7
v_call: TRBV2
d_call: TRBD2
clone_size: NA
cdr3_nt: TGTGCCAGCAGTGGCGGGGGTTTCTCCTACGAGCAGTACTTC
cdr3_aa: CASSGGGFSYEQYF

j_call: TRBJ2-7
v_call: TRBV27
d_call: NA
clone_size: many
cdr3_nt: TGTGCCAGCACGAGTGGGGCCTCCTACGAGCAGTACTTC
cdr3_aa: CASTSGASYEQYF

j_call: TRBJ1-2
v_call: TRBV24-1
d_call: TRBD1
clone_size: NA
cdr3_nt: TGTGCCACCAGTGATTCGAGGACAGGGGACTATGGCTACACCTTC
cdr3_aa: CATSDSRTGDYGYTF

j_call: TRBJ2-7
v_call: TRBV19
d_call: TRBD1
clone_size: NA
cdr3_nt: TGTGCCAGTAGTGGATCGGACAGGGCGTCCTACGAGCAGTACTTC
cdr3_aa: CASSGSDRASYEQYF

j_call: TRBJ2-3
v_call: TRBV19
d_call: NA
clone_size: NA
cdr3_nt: TGTGCCAGTAGTAAAATTGAGGGTGCCACAGATACGCAGTATTTT
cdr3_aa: CASSKIEGATDTQYF

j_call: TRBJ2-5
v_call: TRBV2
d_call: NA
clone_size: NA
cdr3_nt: TGTGCCAGCAGTGAAGGTGGGCCCCTGTACCAAGAGACCCAGTACTTC
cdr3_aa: CASSEGGPLYQETQYF

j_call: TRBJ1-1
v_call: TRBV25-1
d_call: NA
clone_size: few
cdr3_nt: TGTGCCAGCAGTAACCTCGGACGGGACACTGAAGCTTTCTTT
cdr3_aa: CASSNLGRDTEAFF

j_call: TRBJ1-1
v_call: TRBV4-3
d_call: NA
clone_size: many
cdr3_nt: TGCGCCAGCAGCCAAGATTCGCAGGGGAACACTGAAGCTTTCTTT
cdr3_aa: CASSQDSQGNTEAFF

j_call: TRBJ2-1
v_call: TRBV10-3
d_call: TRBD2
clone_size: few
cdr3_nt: TGTGCCATCAGAAGACTAGCGGGAAACAATGAGCAGTTCTTC
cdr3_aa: CAIRRLAGNNEQFF

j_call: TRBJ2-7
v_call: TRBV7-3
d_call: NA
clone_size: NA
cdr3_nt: TGTGCCAGCAGTGTACAGGGCAACTACGAGCAGTACTTC
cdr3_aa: CASSVQGNYEQYF

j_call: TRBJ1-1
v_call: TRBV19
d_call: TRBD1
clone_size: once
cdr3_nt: TGTGCCAGTAGTATCTCCCCTGACAGGGTACGAGCTTTCTTT
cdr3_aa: CASSISPDRVRAFF

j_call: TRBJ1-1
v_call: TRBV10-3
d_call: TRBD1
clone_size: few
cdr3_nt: TGTGCCATCAGTGAATCCGGGACAGGCTCAACTGAAGCTTTCTTT
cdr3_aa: CAISESGTGSTEAFF

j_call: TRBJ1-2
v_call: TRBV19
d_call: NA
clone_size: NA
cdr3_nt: TGTGCCAGTAGCCTCGGACGGTATGGCTACACCTTC
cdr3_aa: CASSLGRYGYTF

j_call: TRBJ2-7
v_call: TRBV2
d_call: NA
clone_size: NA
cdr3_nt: TGTGCCAGCAGGCTTTTCTCCTACGAGCAGTACTTC
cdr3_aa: CASRLFSYEQYF

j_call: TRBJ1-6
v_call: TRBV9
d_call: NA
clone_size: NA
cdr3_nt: TGTGCCAGCAGCGTAGGTTCAGGGGATAATTCACCCCTCCACTTT
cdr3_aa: CASSVGSGDNSPLHF

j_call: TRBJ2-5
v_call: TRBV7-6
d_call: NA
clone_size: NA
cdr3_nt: TGTGCCAGCAGCGTACGACCGCAAGAGACCCAGTACTTC
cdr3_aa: CASSVRPQETQYF

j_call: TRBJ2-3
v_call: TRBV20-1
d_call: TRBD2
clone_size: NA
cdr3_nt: TGCAGTGCTAGAGACCAGGGACTAGCCGCGCAGTATTTT
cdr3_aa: CSARDQGLAAQYF

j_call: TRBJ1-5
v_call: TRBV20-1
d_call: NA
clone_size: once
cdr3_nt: TGCAGTGCTAGAGATGGTGGGGGTAGCAATCAGCCCCAGCATTTT
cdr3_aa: CSARDGGGSNQPQHF

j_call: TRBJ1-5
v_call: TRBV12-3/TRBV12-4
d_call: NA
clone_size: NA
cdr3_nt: TGTGCCAGCAGCCCACAGGGCGGCAATCAGCCCCAGCATTTT
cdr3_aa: CASSPQGGNQPQHF

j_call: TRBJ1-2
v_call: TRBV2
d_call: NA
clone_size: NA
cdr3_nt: TGTGCCAGCACCGAACGAGGGTCTCCTGGCTACACCTTC
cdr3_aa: CASTERGSPGYTF

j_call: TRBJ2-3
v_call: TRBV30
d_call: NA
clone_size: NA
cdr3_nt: TGTGCCTGGAGTGTACTAGATCCAGATACGCAGTATTTT
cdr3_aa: CAWSVLDPDTQYF

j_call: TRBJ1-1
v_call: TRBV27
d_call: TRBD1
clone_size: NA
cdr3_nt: TGTGCCAGCAGCTTTGCAGGGGGCAATGGGACTGAAGCTTTCTTT
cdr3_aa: CASSFAGGNGTEAFF

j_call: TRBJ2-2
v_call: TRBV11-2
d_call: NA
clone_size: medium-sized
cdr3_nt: TGTGCCAGCAGCCCACCAAGGAGTAACACCGGGGAGCTGTTTTTT
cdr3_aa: CASSPPRSNTGELFF

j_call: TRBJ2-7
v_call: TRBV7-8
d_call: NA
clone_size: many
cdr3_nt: TGTGCCAGCAGCTTAAGACCCGCCTCCTACGAGCAGTACTTC
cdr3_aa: CASSLRPASYEQYF